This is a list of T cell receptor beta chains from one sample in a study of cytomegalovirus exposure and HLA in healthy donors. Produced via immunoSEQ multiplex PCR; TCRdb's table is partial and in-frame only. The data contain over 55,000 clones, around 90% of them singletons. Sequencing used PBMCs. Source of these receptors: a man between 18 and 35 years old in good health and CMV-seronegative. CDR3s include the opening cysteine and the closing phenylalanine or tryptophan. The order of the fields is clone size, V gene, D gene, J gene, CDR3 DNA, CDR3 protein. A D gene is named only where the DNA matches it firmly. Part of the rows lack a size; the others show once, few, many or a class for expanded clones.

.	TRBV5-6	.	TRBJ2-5	TGTGCCAGCAGCTTGGCGGGGGTGGGGACCCAGTACTTC	CASSLAGVGTQYF
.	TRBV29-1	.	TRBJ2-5	TGCAGCGTGGGGCCGCGGTTACAAGAGACCCAGTACTTC	CSVGPRLQETQYF
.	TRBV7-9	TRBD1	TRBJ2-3	TGTGCCAGCAGCACTTATGCGGACAGGGCGGATACGCAGTATTTT	CASSTYADRADTQYF
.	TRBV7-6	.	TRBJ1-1	TGTGCCAGCGCGGGGGCAATGAACACTGAAGCTTTCTTT	CASAGAMNTEAFF
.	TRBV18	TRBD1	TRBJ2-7	TGTGCCAGCTCACCACCTAAAGGACAGGGCAACTACGAGCAGTACTTC	CASSPPKGQGNYEQYF
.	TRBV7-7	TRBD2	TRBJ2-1	TGTGCTAGCAGCTTATTGGGACTAGCGGGAGTCGATGAGCAGTTCTTC	CASSLLGLAGVDEQFF
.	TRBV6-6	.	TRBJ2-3	TGTGCCAGCAGCCCCTGGGCCTCCACAGATACGCAGTATTTT	CASSPWASTDTQYF
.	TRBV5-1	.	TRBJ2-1	TGCGCCAGCAGCTTGGATCCTAGCAGACGGACCAATGAGCAGTTCTTC	CASSLDPSRRTNEQFF
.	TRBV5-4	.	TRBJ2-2	TGTGCCAGCAGGTTAAGGGGGACCGGGGAGCTGTTTTTT	CASRLRGTGELFF
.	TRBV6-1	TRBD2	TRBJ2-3	TGTGCCAGCAGTGAAGGCGCGGGAGGCACAGATACGCAGTATTTT	CASSEGAGGTDTQYF
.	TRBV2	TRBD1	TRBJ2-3	TGTGCCAGCAGCGAAGACAGGGGGCTTAGGGCAGATACGCAGTATTTT	CASSEDRGLRADTQYF
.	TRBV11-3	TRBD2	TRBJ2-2	TGTGCCAGCAGCATTCGGGGGGGCGGGGAGCTGTTTTTT	CASSIRGGGELFF
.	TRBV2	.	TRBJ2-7	TGTGCCAGCAGCTTTTACAGGAGTACCTACGAGCAGTACTTC	CASSFYRSTYEQYF
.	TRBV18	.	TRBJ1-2	TGTGCCAGCTCACCCAAAAGGGGGAGCGACTATGGCTACACCTTC	CASSPKRGSDYGYTF
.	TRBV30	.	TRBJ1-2	TGTGCCTGGACTGAGGGTAGGGCCTATGGCTACACCTTC	CAWTEGRAYGYTF
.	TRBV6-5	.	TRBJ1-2	TGTGCCAGCAGTTTCCAGACAGAATCAGCCTATGGCTACACCTTC	CASSFQTESAYGYTF
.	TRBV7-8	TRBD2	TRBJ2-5	TGTGCCAGCAGCTTATTCCCACCCCGCGGGAGGGGAGAGACCCAGTACTTC	CASSLFPPRGRGETQYF
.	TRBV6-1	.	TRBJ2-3	TGTGCCAGCAAATGGGGACAAAGCACAGATACGCAGTATTTT	CASKWGQSTDTQYF
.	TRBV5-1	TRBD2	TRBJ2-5	TGCGCCAGCAGCCCCCGGGGGGGGGTGGACCAAGAGACCCAGTACTTC	CASSPRGGVDQETQYF
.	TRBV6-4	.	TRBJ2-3	TGTGCCAGCAGTATAGAAGGGGGAGCGAGCACAGATACGCAGTATTTT	CASSIEGGASTDTQYF
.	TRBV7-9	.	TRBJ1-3	TGTGCCAGCAGCCCCCTTGGAAACACCATATATTTT	CASSPLGNTIYF
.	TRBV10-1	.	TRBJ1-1	TGCGCCAGCAGTCCAGGGTTGAACACTGAAGCTTTCTTT	CASSPGLNTEAFF
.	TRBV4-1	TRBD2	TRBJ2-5	TGCGCCAGCAGCCAGGGGGCGGCTAGCGGGAGGGCTTGGGAGACCCAGTACTTC	CASSQGAASGRAWETQYF
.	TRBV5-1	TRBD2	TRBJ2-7	TGCGCCAGCAGCTTGTCCGGGAGGGAAGACGAGCAGTACTTC	CASSLSGREDEQYF
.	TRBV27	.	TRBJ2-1	TGTGCCAGCAGCTCCGGCCTACTACACAATGAGCAGTTCTTC	CASSSGLLHNEQFF
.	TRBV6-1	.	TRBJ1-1	TGTGCCAGCAGTGACCCAGGGCCGTGGTTCACTGAAGCTTTCTTT	CASSDPGPWFTEAFF
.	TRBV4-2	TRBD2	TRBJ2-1	TGTGCCAGCAGCCAAGTACCCCGGGGACTAGTGGGGTCTAATGAGCAGTTCTTC	CASSQVPRGLVGSNEQFF
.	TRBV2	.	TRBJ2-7	TGTGCCAGCAGGGCTAGCGCCTCCTCCTACGAGCAGTACTTC	CASRASASSYEQYF
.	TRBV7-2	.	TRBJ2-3	TGTGCCAGCAGCCAAGGACTCACAGATACGCAGTATTTT	CASSQGLTDTQYF
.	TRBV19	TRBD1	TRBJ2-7	TGTGCCAGTAGGAGAACCGGGACAGGGAACTACGAGCAGTACTTC	CASRRTGTGNYEQYF
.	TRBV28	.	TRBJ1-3	TGTGCCAGCAGTTTATCGGACAGTAGAAACACCATATATTTT	CASSLSDSRNTIYF
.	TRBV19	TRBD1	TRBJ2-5	TGTGCCAGTAGTATCCGGACAGGGAAAGAGACCCAGTACTTC	CASSIRTGKETQYF
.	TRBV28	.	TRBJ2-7	TGTGCCAGCAGTCCTGGGGGTACAGGGACCGAGCAGTACTTC	CASSPGGTGTEQYF
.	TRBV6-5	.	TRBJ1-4	TGTGCCAGCAGTCCGACTGCAACTAATGAAAAACTGTTTTTT	CASSPTATNEKLFF
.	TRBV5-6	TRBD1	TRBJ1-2	TGTGCCAGCCCCTGGGGAGGTGTAGGGGGCGCATCTACGTCCGGCTACACCTTC	CASPWGGVGGASTSGYTF
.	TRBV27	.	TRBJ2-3	TGTGCCAGCAGTCCCTGGTCGGGGACAGATACGCAGTATTTT	CASSPWSGTDTQYF
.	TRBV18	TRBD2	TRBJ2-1	TGTGCCAGCTCAGTTACTAGCGGGAAAAACAATGAGCAGTTCTTC	CASSVTSGKNNEQFF
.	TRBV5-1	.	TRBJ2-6	TGCGCCAGCAGCCCCGGGTCTGGGGCCAACGTCCTGACTTTC	CASSPGSGANVLTF
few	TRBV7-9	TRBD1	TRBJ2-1	TGTGCCAGCAGCCCCCCCGGGACAGGGGACTCCTACAATGAGCAGTTCTTC	CASSPPGTGDSYNEQFF
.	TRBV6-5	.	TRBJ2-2	TGTGCCACCGCCCTAGTCGGGGAGCTGTTTTTT	CATALVGELFF
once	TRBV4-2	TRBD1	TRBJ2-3	TGTGCCAGCAGCCAGGAATTCCGGGACAGGGGGTACGATACGCAGTATTTT	CASSQEFRDRGYDTQYF
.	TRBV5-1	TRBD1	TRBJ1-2	TGCGCCAGCAGGGGACAGGGATTGAGGGGCTATGGCTACACCTTC	CASRGQGLRGYGYTF
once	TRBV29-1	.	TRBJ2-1	TGCAGCGTTGATGAGGGCAGGAGATACAATGAGCAGTTCTTC	CSVDEGRRYNEQFF